Each of the 26 T cell receptor beta chains below was sequenced from the same sample in a study of identical twins. TCRdb re-called the 5' RACE reads with MiXCR, one entry per CDR3 protein. The data contain roughly 1.6 million distinct CDR3 sequences, about 32% of them singletons. The sequenced sample was cord blood. The receptors originated from a newborn girl in good health.

V and J are TRBV20-1 and TRBJ2-1; 7 bases line up with TRBD2. V dropped 7 bases and J dropped 7; count of bases not matched to a gene: 10. CDR3 length: 13 residues. Per the germline V gene, CDR1 is DFQATT and CDR2 is SNEGSKA (reference sequence). CDR3 residues: CSGRPGGRNEQFF. CDR3 DNA: TGCAGTGGACGGCCGGGCGGGAGAAATGAGCAGTTCTTC.

This clonotype appeared a few times. The chain links TRBV6-5 to TRBJ2-7; no clear D gene. The J call may be incorrect, as the DNA end agrees better with TRBJ2-5. The germline CDR1 and CDR2 sequences are MNHEY and SVGAGI. CDR3 length: 15 residues. CDR3 residues: CASSYSATRRETQYF. DNA of the CDR3: TGTGCCAGCAGTTACTCGGCCACGCGCAGGGAGACCCAGTACTTC.

V is TRBV12-3 or TRBV12-4 and J is TRBJ2-1; the D gene could be TRBD1 or TRBD2 (6 bases each). The CDR3 contains 16 residues. V lost 3 bases and J lost 0, with 12 bases in between. The CDR3 bases are TGTGCCAGCAGTTTTTTCCGGGGGCACTCCTACAATGAGCAGTTCTTC. Translation gives CASSFFRGHSYNEQFF.

V and J are TRBV6-2 or TRBV6-3 and TRBJ2-3; weak D call: TRBD2 (5 bases). The ends were cut back, 0 bases at V and 1 base at J, with 8 bases in the middle. This CDR3 is built from 15 residues. Germline values: CDR1 MNHEY, CDR2 SVGEGT. CDR3 sequence reads: CASSYSASRTDTQYF. CDR3 nucleotide sequence: TGTGCCAGCAGTTACTCGGCTAGCCGCACAGATACGCAGTATTTT.

This chain links TRBV28 with TRBJ2-1; TRBD2 aligns across 15 bases. Germline CDR1 and CDR2: MDHEN and SYDVKM. Germline trimming cut 6 bases from V and 9 bases from J; bases unmatched to any gene: 9. This CDR3 is 16 amino acids long. The CDR3 here is CASSNRTSGRAREQFF. The CDR3 DNA sequence: TGTGCCAGCAGCAATAGGACTAGCGGGAGGGCCCGTGAGCAGTTCTTC.

This chain uses TRBV4-1 with TRBJ2-5; 8 nucleotides line up with TRBD2. J gave up 2 bases and V 0 bases, and 11 bases lay outside the gene matches. The CDR3 loop spans 18 amino acids. CDR1 is MGHRA and CDR2 is YSYEKL in the germline V gene. The CDR3 region has the DNA TGCGCCAGCAGCCAAGATAGTCGCCAGCGGGGGAGACAAGAGACCCAGTACTTC. Protein product: CASSQDSRQRGRQETQYF.

For this clonotype: A read error may be the cause here, since a much bigger clone is one base away. The CDR3 sequence is CATSETGLVTKTQFF. The CDR3 coding sequence is TGTGCCACCAGTGAAACGGGCCTTGTCACGAAGACCCAGTTCTTC. V is TRBV24-1 and J is TRBJ2-1; D ambiguous. Germline CDR1 KGHDR, CDR2 SFDVKD. V gave up 4 bases and J gave up 13 bases, with 22 bases separating them. The CDR3 has 15 amino acids.

This clonotype was observed a few times. This sequence joins TRBV6-5 and TRBJ1-2; D remains unclear. This CDR3 has 14 amino acids. V dropped 7 bases and J dropped 0 bases, with 12 bases sitting between them. From germline, CDR1 is MNHEY and CDR2 SVGAGI. The CDR3 DNA reads as TGTGCCAGCAATTCGGCGGTGCCTAACTATGGCTACACCTTC. Its protein is CASNSAVPNYGYTF.

This clonotype turned up a few times. This rearrangement joins TRBV4-1 to TRBJ2-1; D ambiguous. Trimming removed 0 bases from V and 12 bases from J, with 9 bases in between. This CDR3 contains 12 residues. Germline values: CDR1 MGHRA, CDR2 YSYEKL. The CDR3 spells CASSQDRSAQFF. CDR3 sequence (DNA): TGCGCCAGCAGCCAAGATCGGAGCGCGCAGTTCTTC.

V gene TRBV5-1 combines with J gene TRBJ2-3; D unclear. CDR3 size: 12 residues. Between the trimmed V and J ends, which lost 2 bases and 6 bases, there was a span of 7 bases. Germline loops: CDR1 SGHRS, CDR2 YFSETQ. The CDR3 coding sequence is TGCGCCAGCAGCTTTCTTAGCGATACGCAGTATTTT. Amino acid sequence: CASSFLSDTQYF.

This clonotype was detected only a few times. This rearrangement joins TRBV7-2 to TRBJ2-1; 8 positions agree with TRBD2. CDR1 is SGHTA, CDR2 FQGNSA, per germline. CDR3 length: 17 amino acids. Trimming at V came to 6 bases and at J to 4 bases, leaving 14 bases not matched to a gene. This CDR3 reads CASSRDSGTSGYNEQFF. In DNA, the CDR3 is TGTGCCAGCAGTAGGGACTCCGGAACTAGCGGATACAATGAGCAGTTCTTC.

This clonotype was seen more than once but under ten times. The rearrangement joins TRBV20-1 to TRBJ1-2; D uncertain. Germline CDR1 and CDR2: DFQATT and SNEGSKA (reference sequence). Between the trimmed V and J ends, which lost 5 bases and 3 bases, there was a span of 10 bases. The CDR3 is 12 amino acids. The CDR3 reads CSAYNSDYGYTF. The CDR3, as DNA: TGCAGTGCTTATAACAGCGACTATGGCTACACCTTC.

This clonotype was seen a handful of times. V usage is TRBV9 and J usage is TRBJ2-3; 13 positions agree with TRBD2. The CDR3 runs to 17 residues. Germline assignment: CDR1 SGDLS and CDR2 YYNGEE. V lost 1 base, J lost 3 bases, and 5 bases stayed unmatched. The DNA of the CDR3 is TGTGCCAGCAGCGTAAGTTGGACTAGCGGGGGTACAGATACGCAGTATTTT. It translates to CASSVSWTSGGTDTQYF.

This clonotype was seen a few times. This rearrangement joins TRBV3-1 to TRBJ1-4; D possibly corresponds to TRBD1 (6 bases). Trimming removed 3 bases at V and 11 bases at J, with 13 bases between. This CDR3 contains 13 residues. The germline V gene has CDR1 LGHDT and CDR2 YNNKEL (reference sequence). The CDR3 DNA reads TGTGCCAGCAGCCACGGACAGCAGGGGAAACTGTTTTTT. As protein: CASSHGQQGKLFF.

The chain links TRBV15 to TRBJ1-1, with TRBD1 identical over 7 bases. Germline trimming cut 0 bases from V and 3 bases from J; bases unmatched to any gene: 10. This CDR3 is built from 17 residues. CDR1 and CDR2 (germline): LNHNV, YYDKDF (reference sequence). CDR3 residues: CATSRDPPKTGYTEAFF. The CDR3 DNA reads TGTGCCACCAGCAGAGATCCCCCTAAGACAGGGTACACTGAAGCTTTCTTT.

V and J are TRBV7-6 and TRBJ2-7; D unclear. V lost 3 bases and J lost 7, with 13 bases in between. This CDR3 comprises 13 residues. CDR1 and CDR2 (germline): SGHVS, FNYEAQ. The CDR3 sequence: CASSFTLYNEQYF. As DNA, the CDR3 is TGTGCCAGCAGCTTCACCCTCTACAATGAGCAGTACTTC.

The chain is built from TRBV4-2 and TRBJ1-2; weak D call: TRBD1 (5 bases). From germline, CDR1 is LGHNA and CDR2 YNFKEQ. V shed 5 bases and J shed 1 base, with 11 bases lying between them. The CDR3 is 14 residues long. The CDR3: CASSGTGYNYGYTF. CDR3 nucleotides: TGTGCCAGCAGCGGGACGGGGTATAACTATGGCTACACCTTC.

This clonotype was seen a handful of times. The chain employs TRBV5-1 and TRBJ2-1; D might be TRBD2 (5 bases). The CDR3 is made up of 15 amino acids. Germline lookup yields CDR1 SGHRS and CDR2 YFSETQ. Trimming took 0 bases from V and 10 from J, leaving 17 bases between them. This chain's CDR3 is CASSLALGPTTEQFF. CDR3 DNA sequence: TGCGCCAGCAGCTTGGCCTTAGGGCCGACTACCGAGCAGTTCTTC.

This clonotype was seen a handful of times. The J gene is TRBJ1-6, the V gene TRBV20-1; unclear D gene. Germline assignment: CDR1 DFQATT and CDR2 SNEGSKA (reference sequence). Trimming removed 0 bases at V and 5 bases at J, with 8 bases between. This CDR3 is 14 amino acids long. The CDR3 spells CSAREAINNSPLHF. Here the CDR3 DNA reads TGCAGTGCTAGAGAAGCCATAAATAATTCACCCCTCCACTTT.

This rearrangement joins TRBV7-2 to TRBJ2-3, with D hard to call. Per the germline V gene, CDR1 is SGHTA and CDR2 is FQGNSA. The CDR3 length is 14 residues. Trimming stripped 2 bases from V and 7 bases from J, with 13 bases between. CDR3 DNA: TGTGCCAGCAGCTTATCTTCTGCCATAAATACGCAGTATTTT. Translation gives CASSLSSAINTQYF.

The J gene is TRBJ1-4, the V gene TRBV10-3, with 7 positions matching TRBD1. CDR1 and CDR2 (germline): ENHRY, SYGVKD. Trimming took 0 bases from V and 8 from J; bases not matched to a gene: 6. This CDR3 is built from 15 residues. For the CDR3, the DNA is TGTGCCATCAGTGAGTCAGCAGGGGGTGGAGAAAAACTGTTTTTT. This sequence encodes CAISESAGGGEKLFF.

This sequence joins TRBV27 and TRBJ2-7, with D tentatively TRBD1 or TRBD2 (5 bases each). The length of the CDR3 is 15 residues. Trimming took off 4 bases at V and 7 bases at J, with 20 bases between the two ends. In germline, CDR1 is MNHEY, CDR2 SMNVEV (reference sequence). CDR3 coding DNA: TGTGCCAGCAGTTACACCCCGGGGACCTACAATGAGCAGTACTTC. Translating gives CASSYTPGTYNEQYF.

V gene TRBV5-1 combines with J gene TRBJ2-7, with 10 bases that match TRBD2. The V and J ends lost 6 bases and 7 bases, in that order; junction bases with no gene match: 16. Germline CDR1 and CDR2: SGHRS and YFSETQ. The CDR3 contains 16 residues. The CDR3, as DNA: TGCGCCAGCAAGCCCGCAGGGACTAGCGCCTACAATGAGCAGTACTTC. Amino acids: CASKPAGTSAYNEQYF. Together with reference TRBV5-1 and TRBJ2-7, the CDR3 gives the full variable domain: KAGVTQTPRYLIKTRGQQVTLSCSPISGHRSVSWYQQTPGQGLQFLFEYFSETQRNKGNFPGRFSGRQFSNSRSEMNVSTLELGDSALYLCASKPAGTSAYNEQYFGPGTRLTVT.

The table lists this clonotype with a few counts. The rearrangement links TRBV20-1 to TRBJ2-1; a weak D match, TRBD1 (6 bases). V lost 3 bases, J lost 4 bases, and 13 bases lay in between. This CDR3 has 14 amino acids. Germline V CDR1 and CDR2: DFQATT, SNEGSKA (reference sequence). The CDR3 protein is CSASYRDRYNEQFF. The CDR3 nucleotides read TGCAGTGCTAGCTACAGGGATAGGTACAATGAGCAGTTCTTC.

This clonotype has only a few counts. This chain uses TRBV6-2 or TRBV6-3 with TRBJ1-5; D gene unclear. The V and J ends lost 3 bases and 3 bases respectively, with 9 bases between them. This CDR3 has 14 amino acids. Germline CDR1 and CDR2: MNHEY and SVGEGT. Here the CDR3 DNA reads TGTGCCAGCAGTTATCCAGCCCCCAATCAGCCCCAGCATTTT. Protein sequence: CASSYPAPNQPQHF.

The chain has TRBV28 and TRBJ1-6, with a tentative D call TRBD1 (6 bases). Germline assignment: CDR1 MDHEN and CDR2 SYDVKM. The CDR3 is 14 amino acids. Trimming pared 6 bases from V and 8 bases from J, leaving 14 bases between. The CDR3 region has the DNA TGTGCCAGCAGACCAACAGGGTGGGATTCACCCCTCCACTTT. Translation gives CASRPTGWDSPLHF.